A single sample gave rise to the 17 T cell receptor beta chains below, sequenced in a study of blood T cells in healthy people across ages. PCR was performed a second time for about 6 to 11 cycles using a sample-barcoded 5' primer and a J-beta primer mix. In TCRdb, the 5' RACE reads were re-called with MiXCR into one record per CDR3 protein. Among about 1.5 million distinct CDR3 sequences listed, 35% to 45% were seen once. Material for sequencing was blood. The receptors come from a woman aged 18-29 years in good health.

The chain couples TRBV6-5 to TRBJ1-2; the D gene is possibly TRBD1 (6 bases). Per the germline V gene, CDR1 is MNHEY and CDR2 is SVGAGI. The CDR3 spans 14 residues. V lost 3 bases to trimming and J lost 8 bases, with 16 bases between them. CDR3 protein: CASSYEGGTNGYTF. The CDR3 bases are TGTGCCAGCAGTTATGAGGGGGGCACAAACGGCTACACCTTC.

The chain carries TRBV10-3 and TRBJ1-1, with TRBD1 matching over 8 bases. Losses at the gene ends were 6 bases for V and 5 bases for J; bases not matched to a gene: 14. CDR3 size: 16 residues. Germline values: CDR1 ENHRY, CDR2 SYGVKD. CDR3 coding DNA: TGTGCCATCAGCGGGGGGAAGGACAGGGTAGGAACTGAAGCTTTCTTT. It specifies CAISGGKDRVGTEAFF.

Comments on this clonotype: The junction shows a germline mismatch at one end, possibly a read error. The chain links TRBV4-3 to TRBJ1-2; no reliable D call. This CDR3 is built from 13 residues. Germline CDR1 LGHNA, CDR2 YSLEER. CDR3: CASSQARLYGYIF. The CDR3 DNA follows: TGCGCCAGCAGCCAGGCGCGGCTCTATGGCTACATCTTC.

V usage is TRBV9 and J usage is TRBJ2-1; TRBD1 agrees at 11 bases. V was pared by 3 bases and J by 1 base, with 3 bases of the junction left unmatched. The germline CDR1 and CDR2 sequences are SGDLS and YYNGEE. The CDR3 loop spans 16 amino acids. Here the CDR3 DNA reads TGTGCCAGCAGCGGGACAGGGGGCGAGTCCTACAATGAGCAGTTCTTC. It translates to CASSGTGGESYNEQFF.

Only a few counts were recorded for this clonotype. The V call is TRBV11-2, the J call TRBJ1-1, with D possibly matching TRBD1 (6 bases). The CDR3 length is 16 residues. Between the trimmed V and J ends, which lost 5 bases and 4 bases, there was a span of 20 bases. CDR1 is SGHAT, CDR2 FQNNGV, per germline. CDR3 sequence (DNA): TGTGCCAGCAGCCCACAGGCGGGGGCGCGGAGCACTGAAGCTTTCTTT. The encoded protein is CASSPQAGARSTEAFF.

The genes are TRBV24-1 and TRBJ2-1; D unclear. V was shortened by 10 bases and J by 7 bases, with 13 bases between the two germline ends. In germline, CDR1 is KGHDR, CDR2 SFDVKD. There are 12 residues in the CDR3. CDR3 residues: CATISDRNEQFF. Written as DNA, the CDR3 is TGTGCCACTATTTCAGACCGTAATGAGCAGTTCTTC.

This clonotype showed up just once. The chain employs TRBV4-3 and TRBJ2-4; D unresolved. Germline lookup yields CDR1 LGHNA and CDR2 YSLEER. This CDR3 comprises 13 residues. V lost 1 base, J lost 13 bases, and 14 bases lay in between. CDR3 residues: CASSQVNPNEQYF. CDR3 coding DNA: TGCGCCAGCAGCCAAGTGAACCCTAATGAGCAGTACTTC.

This clonotype came up a few times. The J gene is TRBJ1-5, the V gene TRBV15, with D perhaps matching TRBD1 (6 bases). Germline values: CDR1 LNHNV, CDR2 YYDKDF (reference sequence). CDR3 length: 15 amino acids. The V end lost 4 bases, the J end lost 3 bases, and 13 bases lay between the germline ends. The CDR3 loop is CATSIGGAFNQPQHF. CDR3 in DNA: TGTGCCACCAGCATAGGGGGAGCCTTCAATCAGCCCCAGCATTTT.

The chain recombines TRBV13 with TRBJ2-3; D is perhaps TRBD1 (5 bases). Germline CDR1 and CDR2: PRHDT and FYEKMQ (reference sequence). This CDR3 region has 13 residues. The ends were cut back, 8 bases at V and 5 bases at J, with 14 bases in the middle. CDR3 region: CASGKGVKDTQYF. CDR3 nucleotide sequence: TGTGCCAGCGGGAAAGGGGTCAAAGATACGCAGTATTTT. The full variable domain, rest sourced from reference TRBV13 and TRBJ2-3, is AAGVIQSPRHLIKEKRETATLKCYPIPRHDTVYWYQQGPGQDPQFLISFYEKMQSDKGSIPDRFSAQQFSDYHSELNMSSLELGDSALYFCASGKGVKDTQYFGPGTRLTVL.

This clonotype has only a few counts. V usage is TRBV12-3 or TRBV12-4 and J usage is TRBJ1-4, with 10 bases fitting TRBD1. After removal of 5 bases from V and 7 bases from J, the junction contained 7 bases not matched to a gene. The CDR3 covers 15 residues. CDR3 amino acids: CASSPRQGAGEKLFF. In nucleotides, the CDR3 is TGTGCCAGCAGTCCCCGACAGGGGGCGGGTGAAAAACTGTTTTTT.

This clonotype appeared a few times. The chain has TRBV12-3 or TRBV12-4 and TRBJ2-5; D call uncertain. Trimming removed 1 base at V and 5 bases at J, with 14 bases between. The CDR3 has 15 residues. CDR3 residues: CASSLDGVFGETQYF. The CDR3 DNA is TGTGCCAGCAGTTTAGATGGAGTTTTCGGGGAGACCCAGTACTTC.

V is TRBV5-1 and J is TRBJ1-1, with 8 bases aligning to TRBD1. Germline loops: CDR1 SGHRS, CDR2 YFSETQ. V lost 3 bases and J lost 4; bases outside the gene matches: 8. The CDR3 sequence is 15 residues long. CDR3 coding DNA: TGCGCCAGCAGCTCAGGGGGCATAGTAAGCACTGAAGCTTTCTTT. This codes for CASSSGGIVSTEAFF.

V and J are TRBV6-5 and TRBJ2-7; D may be TRBD1 or TRBD2 (5 bases each). From germline, CDR1 is MNHEY and CDR2 SVGAGI. V lost 6 bases, J lost 2 bases, and 14 bases lay in between. CDR3 length: 14 residues. CDR3 nucleotides: TGTGCCAGCAGGAACCTGGGGGAGCCCTACGAGCAGTACTTC. This translates into CASRNLGEPYEQYF.

The V and J genes are TRBV20-1 and TRBJ2-1, with TRBD2 identical over 13 bases. Trimming cost V 3 bases and J 6 bases; bases outside gene matches: 5. Germline lookup yields CDR1 DFQATT and CDR2 SNEGSKA (reference sequence). The CDR3 consists of 15 residues. The CDR3 bases are TGCAGTGCTAGGACGGGACTAGCGGGGAGCAATGAGCAGTTCTTC. Protein sequence: CSARTGLAGSNEQFF.

The genes are TRBV20-1 and TRBJ2-3, with 13 bases lining up with TRBD2. V was clipped by 6 bases and J by 1 base; unmatched bases: 4. CDR3 length: 15 amino acids. CDR1 and CDR2 (germline): DFQATT, SNEGSKA (reference sequence). CDR3 protein: CSAVGTSGGTDTQYF. Written as DNA, the CDR3 is TGCAGTGCGGTCGGGACTAGCGGGGGCACAGATACGCAGTATTTT.

Only a few counts were recorded for this clonotype. The J gene is TRBJ2-1, the V gene TRBV25-1; D gene uncertain. V was shortened by 6 bases and J by 10 bases, with 10 bases between the two germline ends. Germline lookup yields CDR1 MGHDK and CDR2 SYGVNS. The CDR3 has 11 amino acids. The CDR3 loop is CASSFGQEQFF. The CDR3 DNA sequence: TGTGCCAGCAGCTTCGGGCAGGAGCAGTTCTTC.

This clonotype was counted many times. This chain links TRBV24-1 with TRBJ2-2; TRBD1 agrees at 7 bases. CDR1 and CDR2 from the germline V gene are KGHDR and SFDVKD. With 4 bases clipped from V and 6 bases from J, the junction kept 7 bases outside the gene matches. The CDR3 extends over 15 amino acids. DNA for the CDR3: TGTGCCACCAGTGACCCGACAGGGCAATCCGGGGAGCTGTTTTTT. This gives the protein CATSDPTGQSGELFF.